This is a list of T cell receptor beta chains from one sample in a study of T-cell memory formation after mild COVID-19. Via MiXCR, TCRdb re-called the 5' RACE reads, giving one row per CDR3 protein. The table lists over 95,000 distinct CDR3 sequences, 20% to 25% of them singletons. The sample was PBMCs or a T cell subset sorted from them (not recorded which). All receptors derive from a man aged 18-30 years who had mild COVID-19 (a few samples of this study predate the infection). Cell type and time point are not known. The CDR3 runs from the conserved cysteine through the conserved F or W. D genes are given only for firm matches. Some rows have no size entry. The others give once, few or many, or a class for an expanded clone.

len	j_gene	v_gene	abundance	d_gene	CDR3nt	CDR3aa
15	TRBJ2-5	TRBV6-5	few	TRBD1	TGTGCCAGCAGTCGTACAGGGGGATCGGAAGAGACCCAGTACTTC	CASSRTGGSEETQYF
13	TRBJ1-5	TRBV6-6	NA	NA	TGTGCCAGCAGCCCACAGGGATACCAGCCCCAGCATTTT	CASSPQGYQPQHF
15	TRBJ2-2	TRBV3-1	few	TRBD2	TGTGCCAGCAGCCAAAGACTAGCGGGGACCGGGGAGCTGTTTTTT	CASSQRLAGTGELFF
15	TRBJ2-1	TRBV23-1	few	NA	TGCGCCAGCAGTCAAGAGGGGTTCCTCTACAATGAGCAGTTCTTC	CASSQEGFLYNEQFF
13	TRBJ2-3	TRBV7-9	NA	NA	TGTGCCAGCAGCTTAAGGGCAGCAGATACGCAGTATTTT	CASSLRAADTQYF
11	TRBJ2-7	TRBV5-6	many	NA	TGTGCCAGCAGCTGGGGCTCCGAGCAGTACTTC	CASSWGSEQYF
15	TRBJ2-7	TRBV4-1	NA	NA	TGCGCCAGCAGCCAAGATGGTCTGGGAGTTCTCGAGCAGTACTTC	CASSQDGLGVLEQYF
15	TRBJ2-3	TRBV5-5	NA	NA	TGTGCCAGCAGCACGTTCCACCGCACCACAGATACGCAGTATTTT	CASSTFHRTTDTQYF
15	TRBJ2-2	TRBV9	NA	NA	TGTGCCAGCAGCGTAGCAGGGGAGGGCACCGGGGAGCTGTTTTTT	CASSVAGEGTGELFF
14	TRBJ2-7	TRBV20-1	NA	TRBD2	TGCAGTGCTAGAGCGAGCGGGGAAGGCTACGAGCAGTACTTC	CSARASGEGYEQYF
15	TRBJ2-4	TRBV4-3	NA	NA	TGCGTCAGCAGCCAAGATGGGGGCCGGGGGAACATTCAGTACTTC	CVSSQDGGRGNIQYF
14	TRBJ2-7	TRBV27	NA	NA	TGTGCCAGCAGTTTAAGTGGGAGTAGCTACGAGCAGTACTTC	CASSLSGSSYEQYF
13	TRBJ1-5	TRBV15	NA	NA	TGTGCCACCAGCAGCCGACGGGATCAGCCCCAGCATTTT	CATSSRRDQPQHF
13	TRBJ1-1	TRBV5-5	NA	TRBD1	TGTGCCAGCCTTGGGACAGATTCACCTGAAGCTTTCTTT	CASLGTDSPEAFF
13	TRBJ1-1	TRBV20-1	few	TRBD1	TGCAGTGCTGAAGGACAGGAGGCCACTGAAGCTTTCTTT	CSAEGQEATEAFF
14	TRBJ1-1	TRBV5-1	few	NA	TGCGCCAGCAGCCCGTACGGGGTGAACACTGAAGCTTTCTTT	CASSPYGVNTEAFF
16	TRBJ1-6	TRBV4-1	NA	TRBD1	TGCGCCAGCAGCCAAGCGGGACAGGGCATGAATTCACCCCTCCACTTT	CASSQAGQGMNSPLHF
12	TRBJ1-1	TRBV7-2	few	NA	TGTGCCAGCAGAGCCGACAGTGCTGAAGCTTTCTTT	CASRADSAEAFF
12	TRBJ1-1	TRBV20-1	NA	NA	TGCAGTGCCTCCTGGGTGCGGGGTGAAGCTTTCTTT	CSASWVRGEAFF
12	TRBJ2-2	TRBV7-9	few	NA	TGTGCCAGCAGCCACTCCACCGGGGAGCTGTTTTTT	CASSHSTGELFF
14	TRBJ1-1	TRBV7-8	NA	TRBD1	TGTGCCAGCAGCTTGTACGCAGGGGGCACTGAAGCTTTCTTT	CASSLYAGGTEAFF
14	TRBJ2-1	TRBV6-2/TRBV6-3	NA	NA	TGTGCCAGCAGTTACTCCGTTATGAACAATGAGCAGTTCTTC	CASSYSVMNNEQFF
15	TRBJ2-4	TRBV7-2	NA	TRBD1	TGTGCCAGCAGCGCCACAGGGGGCCGACTAAACATTCAGTACTTC	CASSATGGRLNIQYF
13	TRBJ2-1	TRBV10-2	few	NA	TGCGCCAGCAGTGAGTATCTAGTCAATGAGCAGTTCTTC	CASSEYLVNEQFF
14	TRBJ2-2	TRBV4-1	few	NA	TGCGCCAGCAGCCAATTCAGGGCCGCCGGGGAGCTGTTTTTT	CASSQFRAAGELFF
14	TRBJ2-5	TRBV11-2	NA	TRBD2	TGTGCCAGCAGCGGAGGGACTAGACGAAAGACCCAGTACTTC	CASSGGTRRKTQYF
15	TRBJ1-2	TRBV11-2	few	NA	TGTGCCAGCAGCTTAGACCCGGATAGTTTCTTTGGCTACACCTTC	CASSLDPDSFFGYTF
15	TRBJ2-2	TRBV7-2	NA	NA	TGTGCCAGCAGCCCAAGTGGCGTGTACACCGGGGAGCTGTTTTTT	CASSPSGVYTGELFF
16	TRBJ2-5	TRBV15	NA	NA	TGTGCCACCAGCAGAGGAGTGAAGTGGGATCAAGAGACCCAGTACTTC	CATSRGVKWDQETQYF
15	TRBJ2-7	TRBV3-1	few	NA	TGTGCCAGCAGCCAAGACAGTCCAGGCCAACGCGAGCAGTACTTC	CASSQDSPGQREQYF
14	TRBJ1-5	TRBV12-3/TRBV12-4	NA	TRBD1	TGTGCCAGCAGCCCCGGGACAGATGATCAGCCCCAGCATTTT	CASSPGTDDQPQHF
14	TRBJ1-5	TRBV12-3/TRBV12-4	few	TRBD1	TGTGCCAGCAGTTTAAGACAGGGCAAGCAGCCCCAGCATTTT	CASSLRQGKQPQHF
11	TRBJ1-1	TRBV20-1	few	NA	TGCAGTGCTAGAGTGGTTACTGAAGCTTTCTTT	CSARVVTEAFF
15	TRBJ2-3	TRBV29-1	NA	TRBD1	TGCAGCGTTGAATCAGGGGGCGCCTACACAGATACGCAGTATTTT	CSVESGGAYTDTQYF
15	TRBJ2-1	TRBV4-1	NA	NA	TGCGCCAGCAGCCCTTACTTCCGGGGCCTCAATGAGCAGTTCTTC	CASSPYFRGLNEQFF
12	TRBJ2-1	TRBV29-1	few	TRBD2	TGCAGCGTTGAAGGGGGGGGAAATGAGCAGTTCTTC	CSVEGGGNEQFF
14	TRBJ2-1	TRBV15	NA	TRBD1	TGTGCCACCAGCAGAGACAGGGGGCGGAATGAGCAGTTCTTC	CATSRDRGRNEQFF
14	TRBJ2-3	TRBV5-5	few	NA	TGTGCCAGCAGCTTTTATGGAGACACAGATACGCAGTATTTT	CASSFYGDTDTQYF
13	TRBJ2-1	TRBV19	NA	NA	TGTGCCAGTAGTCGTGGGGTAGGGGACGAGCAGTTCTTC	CASSRGVGDEQFF
17	TRBJ2-3	TRBV5-1	few	NA	TGCGCCAGCAGCTTGGCCGATTTAAGAATCGGCACAGATACGCAGTATTTT	CASSLADLRIGTDTQYF
11	TRBJ1-2	TRBV19	NA	NA	TGTGCCAGTAGTATCAACTATGGCTACACCTTC	CASSINYGYTF
14	TRBJ2-7	TRBV6-2/TRBV6-3	few	NA	TGTGCCAGCAGTTTGTGGCAGGGACAAAGCGAGCAGTACTTC	CASSLWQGQSEQYF
17	TRBJ2-2	TRBV12-3/TRBV12-4	NA	TRBD1	TGTGCCAGCAGCGTCCCAGGGGGCCGACGGAACACCGGGGAGCTGTTTTTT	CASSVPGGRRNTGELFF
16	TRBJ2-3	TRBV19	few	TRBD2	TGTGCCAGTAGTCCACGGGGGGGCCTATATAAAGATACGCAGTATTTT	CASSPRGGLYKDTQYF
16	TRBJ1-1	TRBV7-8	NA	TRBD1	TGTGCCAGCAGCTTTGGCAGGGGGAGGATGAACACTGAAGCTTTCTTT	CASSFGRGRMNTEAFF
14	TRBJ1-2	TRBV29-1	few	NA	TGCAGCGTTACCACCGGGAGCCCGAACTATGGCTACACCTTC	CSVTTGSPNYGYTF
12	TRBJ1-3	TRBV6-6	few	NA	TGTGCCAGCAAGACACGAGGAAACACCATATATTTT	CASKTRGNTIYF
15	TRBJ2-1	TRBV6-4	NA	NA	TGTGCCAGCAGTGACCACCAGGTCGCGCTCAATGAGCAGTTCTTC	CASSDHQVALNEQFF
16	TRBJ2-1	TRBV30	NA	TRBD2	TGTGCCTGGAGTGTACTCTCGGGACTAGCGGGGGATGAGCAGTTCTTC	CAWSVLSGLAGDEQFF
14	TRBJ2-5	TRBV11-2	NA	NA	TGTGCCAGCAGCCCCCAGGGGTTACAAGAGACCCAGTACTTC	CASSPQGLQETQYF
18	TRBJ2-3	TRBV11-2	NA	TRBD2	TGTGCCAGCAGCTTAAGCCATGTAGCGGGGGGCCTCACAGATACGCAGTATTTT	CASSLSHVAGGLTDTQYF
12	TRBJ2-4	TRBV12-3/TRBV12-4	NA	NA	TGTGCGAGCAACGGTCCCAAAAACATTCAGTACTTC	CASNGPKNIQYF
14	TRBJ2-5	TRBV18	NA	NA	TGTGCCAGCTCACCGGGGACGACCCGGGAGACCCAGTACTTC	CASSPGTTRETQYF
14	TRBJ2-3	TRBV7-3	few	NA	TGTGCCAGCAGCGAGCTCGCCCTAGGGGATACGCAGTATTTT	CASSELALGDTQYF
16	TRBJ1-2	TRBV9	NA	NA	TGTGCCAGCAGCGTTGGGCGGGGGCACGACTACTATGGCTACACCTTC	CASSVGRGHDYYGYTF
16	TRBJ2-2	TRBV9	NA	NA	TGTGCCAGCAGCCCTCGTGGACGGGGGCTCTCGGGGGAGCTGTTTTTT	CASSPRGRGLSGELFF
15	TRBJ1-2	TRBV11-2	few	NA	TGTGCCAGCAGCTTAGATCCAGGGCCGGGGAATGGCTACACCTTC	CASSLDPGPGNGYTF
14	TRBJ2-1	TRBV28	NA	NA	TGTGCCAGCAGTTTCGCAGGGGTTGGCAATGAGCAGTTCTTC	CASSFAGVGNEQFF
14	TRBJ2-4	TRBV4-3	few	NA	TGCGCCAGCAGCCCTCCAGCTCGTCCGGACATTCAGTACTTC	CASSPPARPDIQYF
13	TRBJ2-1	TRBV9	few	TRBD1	TGTGCCAGCAGCAAAGGGACAGGCAATGAGCAGTTCTTC	CASSKGTGNEQFF